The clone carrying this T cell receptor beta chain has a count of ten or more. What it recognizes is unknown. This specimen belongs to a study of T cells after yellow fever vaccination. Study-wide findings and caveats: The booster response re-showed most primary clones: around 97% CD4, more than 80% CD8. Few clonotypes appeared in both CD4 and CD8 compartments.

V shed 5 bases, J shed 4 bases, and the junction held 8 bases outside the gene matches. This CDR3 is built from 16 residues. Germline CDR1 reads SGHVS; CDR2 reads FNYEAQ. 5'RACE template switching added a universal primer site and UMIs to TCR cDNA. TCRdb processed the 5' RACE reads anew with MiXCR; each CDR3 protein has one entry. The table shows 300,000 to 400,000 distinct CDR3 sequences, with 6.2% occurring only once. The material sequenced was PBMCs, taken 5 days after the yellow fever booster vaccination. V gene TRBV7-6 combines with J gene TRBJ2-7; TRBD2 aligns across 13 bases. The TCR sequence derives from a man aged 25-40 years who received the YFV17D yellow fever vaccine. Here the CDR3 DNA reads TGTGCCAGCAGCAGTCGGACTAGCGGGAGTGTTTACGAGCAGTACTTC. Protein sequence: CASSSRTSGSVYEQYF.